This T cell receptor beta chain was recovered during a study of identical twins (dated by TCRdb to about 2016). The study in broad terms: TCR alpha and beta repertoires from monozygotic twins, unrelated adults of various ages and cord blood were deep-sequenced to test whether fetal clonotypes persist. To rule out contamination, the twin experiments were replicated at different times with different library preparation protocols.

General conclusions and limits of the study: Conclusions relied on cross-sectional statistical analysis, since the same donors could not be followed over many years. Abundant cord blood beta clonotypes carried fewer insertions; young adult naive repertoires showed a weaker similar trend, while memory repertoires showed none. Invariant T cells such as MAIT and iNKT could partly confound zero-insertion analyses, though diverse VJ usage argued against this for most clonotypes. A weaker excess of twin sharing was found in beta out-of-frame sequences because the signal-to-noise ratio was lowered by fewer shared sequences. Out-of-frame TCR alpha sharing in monozygotic twins was systematically underestimated by recombination models, whereas sharing between unrelated individuals was in agreement with the recombination models. Compared with coincidental sharing between unrelated individuals, an excess of low generation-probability sequences was observed among out-of-frame TCR alpha sequences shared between twins.

To note about this clonotype: The antigen it binds to is not known. One base away there is no much larger clone; base qualities are not given.

Receptor libraries were prepared by 5' RACE. The sequencer was an Illumina HiSeq 2000. A universal primer binding site was added through template switching, and the final cDNA carried a unique molecular identifier so that TCR cDNA molecules could be counted accurately. Specific primers in the conserved constant-segment region were used to synthesize first-strand cDNA for the TCR alpha and beta chains. To control for contamination, each cDNA library was double barcoded with a SMART-Mk sample barcode plus Illumina barcodes. Two successive PCR steps introduced TruSeq adapter sequences along with Illumina sample barcodes. Sequencing of the TCR alpha and beta cDNA libraries was done on the Illumina HiSeq platform using custom primers. Per the authors' processing: MiGEC processed the raw reads to extract unique molecular identifiers, while MiXCR was used to determine the CDR3 positions. For each individual, recombination models were inferred using an EM algorithm with the repgenHMM and IGoR tools. The analysis of shared clonotypes was done with the tcR package in R, with sharing normalized by the product of cloneset sizes. To study raw recombination free of thymic and clonal selection effects, out-of-frame nonproductive sequences were analyzed. The public sequencing data were trimmed at Q25 with fastp and processed into clonotypes with MiXCR by TCRdb, which kept only in-frame beta chains. Each record represents a unique CDR3 protein, reported with the most common genes and DNA among its rows. For this entry, the V and J calls and clone size follow TCRdb and not the study's own pipeline. The sample profile shows just over 500,000 distinct CDR3 sequences; around 20% of them were found once. The ten largest account for roughly 0.9% of the sample.

Every donor was a healthy Caucasian. Three pairs of female monozygotic twins, all aged about 18 to 30 years, were included in the twin cohort. CD4+ and CD8+ T cell populations were isolated with positive isolation kits from Invitrogen. V lost 0 bases and J lost 10 bases; the stretch between them is 15 bases long. Including cysteine and phenylalanine, the CDR3 has 14 amino acids. This entry keeps only the CDR3 DNA: 42 bases, framed from base 1. Via the germline V gene, CDR1 is LGHNT and CDR2 FRNRAP. This same sample was also part of a study on T cells expressing NK-cell markers. The other study reports the following: Three sorted T-cell subsets (CD3+CD56+NKG2C+, CD3+CD56+NKG2C- and CD3+CD56-NKG2C+) from about 8 donors had their TCR beta-chain repertoires profiled. Among the eight sequenced donors, only one was HCMV-seronegative, while the other seven were HCMV-seropositive. In several experiments an anti-gammadeltaTCR antibody was added to restrict sorting to alphabetaTCR-expressing T cells. In roughly 6 donors, the dominant CD3+CD56+NKG2C+ clonotypes were among the top 10 CD8+ clonotypes and accounted for about 1.0-7.5% of CD8+ T cells. Those dominant clonotypes were again the most abundant among CD3+CD56-NKG2C+ cells in a handful of donors, at about 25-65%. Whether the expanded NKG2C-expressing T cell clones were specific for HCMV antigens was left unclear. All eight donors whose samples were sequenced were randomly selected healthy volunteers, three of them men and five women. HCMV serostatus was determined by detecting HCMV-specific IgG in serum with a commercial ELISA kit. Reads were demultiplexed and grouped by UMI with MIGEC, and clonotypes were assembled and quantified with MiTCR. Only TCR cDNA sequences supported by at least two reads were kept to exclude erroneous sequences. The tcR package was used for downstream repertoire analysis, with clonotypes matched between fractions based on CDR3 nucleotide sequence plus V segment. VDJmatch was used to annotate antigen specificity against VDJdb, with one amino acid substitution in CDR3 allowed.

This TCR came from a woman younger than 35 in good health. The chain is encoded by TRBV12-5 joined to TRBJ1-1, with no D gene named confidently. The sequenced material came from CD4+ T cells sorted from blood. The CDR3 has the sequence CASGLVRNGLGAFF. The sequence in DNA is TGTGCTAGTGGTTTGGTACGTAACGGGCTGGGAGCTTTCTTT.